This TCR beta chain was profiled in a study of technical replicates of blood from a handful of donors. Profiling relied on immunoSEQ multiplex PCR, and the TCRdb table lists in-frame clones only, not all of them. This table has about 100,000 clones, approximately 94% appearing once. V shed 5 bases and J 7 bases; nucleotides not matched to a gene: 9. Germline V gene lookup returns CDR1 MNHEY and CDR2 SMNVEV (reference sequence). This CDR3 has 15 residues. The sample was T cells isolated from PBMCs. The TCR originated in a human donor in good health. The J gene is TRBJ2-1, the V gene TRBV27; 9 positions agree with TRBD1. DNA of the CDR3: TGTGCCAGCAGTCCTGACGGGACAGGGTTTAATGAGCAGTTCTTC. Its translation is CASSPDGTGFNEQFF.